This TCR beta chain was retrieved from a study of T cells in Graves' hyperthyroidism and ophthalmopathy. The CDR3 consists of 13 residues. Germline lookup yields CDR1 KGHSH and CDR2 LQKENI. Trimming took 4 bases from V and 4 from J, leaving 8 bases between them. This clonotype occurred a few times. The TCR beta CDR3 regions underwent amplification using RNA transcripts as the source. The HTBI primer set was used in a first-round RT-PCR of the TCR CDR3. MiXCR was run by TCRdb on the multiplex PCR reads, yielding one entry per CDR3 protein. Of fewer than 200,000 distinct CDR3 sequences in the sample, approximately 15% were seen once.

Sequenced: blood. The clonotype originates from a woman aged 45-59 years with Graves' hyperthyroidism. The chain recombines TRBV18 with TRBJ1-5; D perhaps matches TRBD1 (5 bases). CDR3 DNA: TGTGCCAGCTCACGGGGGACTAATCAGCCCCAGCATTTT. Translated, it gives CASSRGTNQPQHF. The whole variable domain, filled in from reference TRBV18 and TRBJ1-5, reads NAGVMQNPRHLVRRRGQEARLRCSPMKGHSHVYWYRQLPEEGLKFMVYLQKENIIDESGMPKERFSAEFPKEGPSILRIQQVVRGDSAAYFCASSRGTNQPQHFGDGTRLSIL.